The 26 T cell receptor beta chains below come from one sample, sequenced in a study of cytomegalovirus exposure and HLA in healthy donors. 60 Vbeta and 13 Jbeta primers were used in PCR. Profiled with immunoSEQ multiplex PCR; TCRdb holds only in-frame clones, not every one. The table shows about 140,000 clones, with nearly 80% occurring only once. The sample was PBMCs. Source of these receptors: a male donor in good health and CMV-seronegative.

The chain recombines TRBV19 with TRBJ1-1, with unresolved D. Trimming pared 4 bases from V and 1 base from J, leaving 7 bases between. This CDR3 contains 13 residues. The germline V gene encodes CDR1 LNHDA and CDR2 SQIVND (reference sequence). The CDR3 loop is CASSKRENTEAFF. The CDR3 bases are TGTGCCAGTAGTAAGCGAGAGAACACTGAAGCTTTCTTT.

This clone was seen once. The chain has TRBV30 and TRBJ2-6, with D possibly TRBD2 on 5 matching bases. Germline CDR1 and CDR2: GTSNPN and SVGIG (reference sequence). CDR3 length: 13 residues. V was clipped by 7 bases and J by 1 base, with 8 bases between them. This CDR3 is CAFGISGANVLTF. The CDR3 region has the DNA TGTGCCTTCGGGATATCTGGGGCCAACGTCCTGACTTTC.

The chain recombines TRBV5-1 with TRBJ1-2; TRBD1 matches 7 bases. The CDR3 is made up of 14 amino acids. Looked up from germline, CDR1 is SGHRS and CDR2 is YFSETQ. After removal of 0 bases from V and 4 bases from J, the junction contained 3 bases not matched to a gene. The DNA of the CDR3 is TGCGCCAGCAGCTTGGACCCAGGGGGCTATGGCTACACCTTC. This sequence encodes CASSLDPGGYGYTF.

The rearrangement uses TRBV19 and TRBJ2-7; 7 bases are shared with TRBD1. Losses at the gene ends were 8 bases for V and 2 bases for J; bases not matched to a gene: 9. Germline CDR1 is LNHDA and CDR2 is SQIVND (reference sequence). The CDR3 loop spans 14 amino acids. For the CDR3, the DNA is TGTGCCAGTCGGGACAGCGCAACAGCCTACGAGCAGTACTTC. Its translation: CASRDSATAYEQYF. Looking up the rest from reference TRBV19 and TRBJ2-7 gives the full variable domain: DGGITQSPKYLFRKEGQNVTLSCEQNLNHDAMYWYRQDPGQGLRLIYYSQIVNDFQKGDIAEGYSVSREKKESFPLTVTSAQKNPTAFYLCASRDSATAYEQYFGPGTRLTVT.

The chain recombines TRBV28 with TRBJ2-7; no definite D call. V gave up 3 bases and J gave up 4 bases, with 10 bases separating them. Germline lookup yields CDR1 MDHEN and CDR2 SYDVKM. This CDR3 is 13 amino acids long. The CDR3 reads CASSFDISYEQYF. The DNA for the CDR3 is TGTGCCAGCAGTTTTGACATTTCATACGAGCAGTACTTC. Drawing the rest from reference TRBV28 and TRBJ2-7, the complete variable domain is DVKVTQSSRYLVKRTGEKVFLECVQDMDHENMFWYRQDPGLGLRLIYFSYDVKMKEKGDIPEGYSVSREKKERFSLILESASTNQTSMYLCASSFDISYEQYFGPGTRLTVT.

This clone was detected once. The chain joins TRBV9 to TRBJ2-7; 9 bases line up with TRBD1. The CDR3 runs 13 residues. Germline CDR1 SGDLS, CDR2 YYNGEE. J was trimmed by 6 bases and V by 5 bases; bases with no gene match: 6. CDR3 protein: CASSATGGREQYF. The CDR3 bases are TGTGCCAGCAGTGCTACAGGGGGCCGCGAGCAGTACTTC.

This rearrangement joins TRBV27 to TRBJ1-2, with D maybe TRBD1 (6 bases). Germline V gives CDR1 MNHEY, CDR2 SMNVEV (reference sequence). CDR3 size: 14 residues. Trimming cost V 2 bases and J 1 base, with 8 bases left between them. CDR3 DNA sequence: TGTGCCAGCAGTTTAGCCAGGGGTAACTATGGCTACACCTTC. It is translated as CASSLARGNYGYTF.

Concerning this clone: The same CDR3 can be traced to other DNA sequences in this sample. J is TRBJ1-2 and V is TRBV9; 7 nucleotides agree with TRBD1. With 4 bases clipped from V and 5 bases from J, the junction kept 11 bases outside the gene matches. Germline V gene lookup returns CDR1 SGDLS and CDR2 YYNGEE. This CDR3 is 15 amino acids long. As DNA, the CDR3 is TGTGCCAGCAGCTCGCACAGGGGATTCCGGTATGGCTACACCTTC. This codes for CASSSHRGFRYGYTF.

J is TRBJ2-5 and V is TRBV5-8; D remains unclear. The V gene lost 4 bases and the J gene lost 4 bases, with 11 bases spanning the gap. The germline gives CDR1 SGHTS, CDR2 YDEGEE. The CDR3 loop spans 13 amino acids. The chain's CDR3 is CASSLPRGETQYF. For the CDR3, the DNA is TGTGCCAGCAGCCTTCCTAGAGGAGAGACCCAGTACTTC.

CDR3 bases: TGTGCTAGTGGTTTAGCCCCCCGGGGTTCCTACAATGAGCAGTTCTTC. Translation gives CASGLAPRGSYNEQFF. V gene TRBV12-5 combines with J gene TRBJ2-1, with a weak D call TRBD2 (5 bases). The CDR3 is made up of 16 amino acids. Germline V CDR1 and CDR2: LGHNT, FRNRAP. V was clipped by 3 bases and J by 1 base, with 13 bases between them.

The chain combines TRBV4-1 with TRBJ1-4; a weak D match, TRBD1 (6 bases). The germline gives CDR1 MGHRA, CDR2 YSYEKL. The CDR3 runs 15 residues. Trimming pared 4 bases from V and 7 bases from J, leaving 16 bases between. CDR3 amino acids: CASSRDRDNSEKLFF. Here the CDR3 DNA reads TGCGCCAGCAGCCGCGATCGGGACAACAGTGAAAAACTGTTTTTT.

The J gene is TRBJ1-6, the V gene TRBV11-2; no reliable D call. V lost 0 bases and J lost 7, with 7 bases in between. The CDR3 is 14 amino acids. CDR1 is SGHAT, CDR2 FQNNGV, per germline. As DNA, the CDR3 is TGTGCCAGCAGCTTAGAAGGAGGGAATTCACCCCTCCACTTT. Its protein is CASSLEGGNSPLHF.

The V gene is TRBV10-3, the J gene TRBJ2-7; D unclear. This CDR3 has 12 amino acids. Germline V gene data show CDR1 as ENHRY and CDR2 as SYGVKD. The ends were cut back, 2 bases at V and 2 bases at J, with 4 bases in the middle. Written as DNA, the CDR3 is TGTGCCATCAGTGAGAGCACCTACGAGCAGTACTTC. Encoded protein: CAISESTYEQYF.

Remarks on this clone: Its ends do not fully match the called genes, so a read error is possible. The chain is built from TRBV20-1 and TRBJ2-4, with 8 positions matching TRBD2. CDR3 length equals 8 residues. CDR1 and CDR2 (germline): DFQATT, SNEGSKA (reference sequence). The CDR3 sequence is CSARGTSF. The CDR3 region has the DNA TGCAGTGCTAGGGGGACTAGCTTC.

In this sample, this clone turned up a few times. The gene calls are TRBV5-1 and TRBJ2-3, with 11 positions matching TRBD1. Looked up from germline, CDR1 is SGHRS and CDR2 is YFSETQ. Unmatched junction bases numbered 7, after V lost 4 bases and J lost 9 bases. This CDR3 has 14 residues. Here the CDR3 DNA reads TGCGCCAGCAGCGGGGGACAGGGGGGGGACACGCAGTATTTT. Translating gives CASSGGQGGDTQYF.

The V gene is TRBV6-5, the J gene TRBJ2-7, with 10 bases aligning to TRBD1. V lost 2 bases and J lost 5; bases outside the gene matches: 6. The CDR3 is 15 amino acids. The V gene's germline CDR1 is MNHEY and CDR2 SVGAGI. CDR3 loop: CASSYTGQGIHEQYF. In nucleotides, the CDR3 is TGTGCCAGCAGTTACACGGGACAGGGGATCCACGAGCAGTACTTC.

This clone was detected once. The J gene is TRBJ1-1, the V gene TRBV6-5; a weak D match, TRBD1 (6 bases). Germline loops: CDR1 MNHEY, CDR2 SVGAGI. Trimming took off 2 bases at V and 10 bases at J, with 17 bases between the two ends. The CDR3 loop spans 14 amino acids. CDR3 in DNA: TGTGCCAGCAGTTACGGGGCAGGGGCACCTCTAGCTTTCTTT. Translation gives CASSYGAGAPLAFF.

The chain carries TRBV7-2 and TRBJ2-7; maybe TRBD1 (6 bases). Per germline, CDR1 SGHTA and CDR2 FQGNSA. CDR3 length: 15 amino acids. Trimming took 6 bases from V and 1 from J, leaving 16 bases between them. The CDR3 spells CASRKGELPSYEQYF. The CDR3 DNA is TGTGCCAGCAGAAAGGGGGAGCTTCCATCCTACGAGCAGTACTTC.

In its sample, this clone was seen once. The rearrangement joins TRBV7-2 to TRBJ2-7, with D unclear. The CDR3 covers 15 residues. V was trimmed by 1 base and J by 0 bases, leaving 10 bases between them. Germline V gene lookup returns CDR1 SGHTA and CDR2 FQGNSA. DNA for the CDR3: TGTGCCAGCAGCTTAGTCAGGCTTAGCTCCTACGAGCAGTACTTC. Residues: CASSLVRLSSYEQYF. Using reference TRBV7-2 and TRBJ2-7 for the parts outside the CDR3, the full variable domain is GAGVSQSPSNKVTEKGKDVELRCDPISGHTALYWYRQSLGQGLEFLIYFQGNSAPDKSGLPSDRFSAERTGGSVSTLTIQRTQQEDSAVYLCASSLVRLSSYEQYFGPGTRLTVT.

The V call is TRBV7-9, the J call TRBJ2-5; 10 bases match TRBD2. In germline, CDR1 is SEHNR, CDR2 FQNEAQ (reference sequence). The trim removed 3 bases at V and 0 bases at J, leaving 1 base unmatched. This CDR3 has 15 amino acids. CDR3 sequence reads: CASSFSGGYQETQYF. The CDR3 DNA is TGTGCCAGCAGCTTTAGCGGGGGGTACCAAGAGACCCAGTACTTC. The variable domain in full, with the rest retrieved from reference TRBV7-9 and TRBJ2-5, is DTGVSQNPRHKITKRGQNVTFRCDPISEHNRLYWYRQTLGQGPEFLTYFQNEAQLEKSRLLSDRFSAERPKGSFSTLEIQRTEQGDSAMYLCASSFSGGYQETQYFGPGTRLLVL.

The gene calls are TRBV29-1 and TRBJ1-1; maybe TRBD1 (5 bases). From germline, CDR1 is SQVTM and CDR2 ANQGSEA. Trimming removed 7 bases from V and 0 bases from J, with 18 bases in between. The CDR3 covers 15 residues. In nucleotides, the CDR3 is TGCAGCGCGTCCGGAGGGTGGGGGATGAACACTGAAGCTTTCTTT. It specifies CSASGGWGMNTEAFF.

J is TRBJ1-2 and V is TRBV18, with D uncertain. V was clipped by 0 bases and J by 3 bases, with 14 bases between them. The CDR3 covers 16 residues. The germline V gene encodes CDR1 KGHSH and CDR2 LQKENI. The CDR3 bases are TGTGCCAGCTCACCACCGAACATGGCGGGAGACTATGGCTACACCTTC. Its protein is CASSPPNMAGDYGYTF.

J is TRBJ2-5 and V is TRBV7-2, with D possibly matching TRBD1 (6 bases). With 5 bases removed from V and 4 bases from J, the gap between germline ends came to 8 bases. CDR1 SGHTA and CDR2 FQGNSA come from the germline V gene. This CDR3 is 12 amino acids long. This CDR3 is CASSTDRETQYF. The DNA for the CDR3 is TGTGCCAGCAGCACGGACAGAGAGACCCAGTACTTC.

A few counts support this clone. The chain combines TRBV6-5 with TRBJ1-1, with D maybe TRBD1 (5 bases). With 6 bases removed from V and 7 bases from J, the gap between germline ends came to 9 bases. Germline V lookup: CDR1 MNHEY, CDR2 SVGAGI. The CDR3 loop spans 11 amino acids. CDR3 DNA: TGTGCCAGCAGCGGACATTTTGAAGCTTTCTTT. It codes for CASSGHFEAFF.

The CDR3 DNA follows: TGCGCCAGCGGGAGGAATGAGCAGTTCTTC. It encodes CASGRNEQFF. V and J are TRBV4-1 and TRBJ2-1, with D maybe TRBD2 (6 bases). V gave up 8 bases and J gave up 7 bases, with 6 bases separating them. Looked up from germline, CDR1 is MGHRA and CDR2 is YSYEKL. This CDR3 spans 10 amino acids.

The genes are TRBV27 and TRBJ1-6; 10 nucleotides line up with TRBD1. J was trimmed by 0 bases and V by 2 bases; bases with no gene match: 13. The CDR3 spans 21 residues. Germline CDR1 reads MNHEY; CDR2 reads SMNVEV (reference sequence). The chain's CDR3 is CASSLTSTGGRQSSYNSPLHF. The CDR3 nucleotides read TGTGCCAGCAGTTTAACTTCGACAGGGGGCAGGCAAAGCTCCTATAATTCACCCCTCCACTTT.